The 5 T cell receptor beta chains reported below all come from one sample, sequenced in a study of T cell repertoires in cytomegalovirus infection. No cognate antigen is known for these TCRs. TCRdb passed the reads through MiXCR, listing each CDR3 protein once. This table has 700,000 to 950,000 distinct CDR3 sequences, over 25% appearing once. The sample in question was cultured CD8+ T cells from PBMCs, obtained from culture after CMV antigen stimulation. These receptors were obtained from a human donor in good health (CMV status not recorded). Some clones in this sample may be carry-over from other donors' samples.

The rearrangement links TRBV27 to TRBJ2-5; no clear D. Germline CDR1 reads MNHEY; CDR2 reads SMNVEV (reference sequence). The CDR3 extends over 14 amino acids. Trimming left V 6 bases short and J 4 bases short, with 15 bases between. DNA for the CDR3: TGTGCCAGCAGGGCCGAACATTACTTAGAGACCCAGTACTTC. Its translation is CASRAEHYLETQYF.

This clonotype was counted between two and nine times. The CDR3 sequence is CASLDIGADEKLFF. CDR3 coding DNA: TGTGCCAGCCTCGATATTGGGGCTGATGAAAAACTGTTTTTT. V is TRBV7-2 and J is TRBJ1-4; D may be TRBD1 (5 bases). The CDR3 runs to 14 residues. Germline V gives CDR1 SGHTA, CDR2 FQGNSA. The V gene lost 8 bases and the J gene lost 6 bases, with 16 bases spanning the gap.

The rearrangement uses TRBV10-3 and TRBJ1-2, with 7 bases identical to TRBD1. Germline CDR1 ENHRY, CDR2 SYGVKD. This CDR3 has 14 amino acids. After removal of 3 bases from V and 7 bases from J, the junction contained 8 bases not matched to a gene. For the CDR3, the DNA is TGTGCCATCAGTGAAGAGGGGGCGTTTCCTGGCTACACCTTC. Encoded protein: CAISEEGAFPGYTF.

The rearrangement joins TRBV12-3 or TRBV12-4 to TRBJ1-2, with no clear D. CDR3 length equals 14 residues. V lost 6 bases, J lost 6 bases, and 17 bases lay in between. The CDR3 reads CASSPGGPLNGYTF. In nucleotides, the CDR3 is TGTGCCAGCAGCCCCGGCGGTCCCCTAAATGGCTACACCTTC.

The genes are TRBV29-1 and TRBJ1-3; no clear D gene. The CDR3 spans 14 residues. The V gene's germline CDR1 is SQVTM and CDR2 ANQGSEA. V shed 1 base and J shed 8 bases, with 15 bases lying between them. The CDR3 reads CSVEGVMGSDTIYF. Written as DNA, the CDR3 is TGCAGCGTTGAAGGGGTGATGGGATCGGACACCATATATTTT.